This entry lists 26 T cell receptor beta chains sequenced from one sample in a study of CXCR3-negative and CXCR3-positive naive CD8 T cells. Study results and caveats: TRB CDR3 hydrophobicity was greater in CXCR3-positive naive cells than in CXCR3-negative naive cells.

The method, 5' RACE with UMI labels, was used to prepare the TRB cDNA libraries. With the 5' RACE reads reprocessed, TCRdb shows one record per CDR3 protein and no DNA. The table counts tens of thousands of distinct CDR3 sequences; less than 0.6% lies in the top ten. No antigen has been assigned to these receptors. Sequencing used naive CXCR3+ CD8+ T cells from blood. Subset denoted: CD45RO-CCR7+CD27+CD95- naive CD8+ T cells expressing CXCR3 (TNR3+). The receptors here all came from a human donor in good health. Some clones in this sample may be carry-over from other donors' samples.

V and J are TRBV29-1 and TRBJ2-5. This CDR3 has 13 residues. Germline V gives CDR1 SQVTM, CDR2 ANQGSEA. The CDR3 loop reads CSANSGYGETQYF.

The V and J genes are TRBV4-1 and TRBJ2-7; absent DNA, TCRdb's TRBD1 call cannot be checked. The CDR3 sequence is 15 residues long. Per the germline V gene, CDR1 is MGHRA and CDR2 is YSYEKL. CDR3 sequence: CASSQAQGEWYEQYF.

This chain links TRBV5-1 with TRBJ2-1; TCRdb's D gene call, TRBD1, goes unchecked for lack of DNA. CDR1 SGHRS and CDR2 YFSETQ come from the germline V gene. CDR3 size: 16 residues. CDR3: CASSATAHDSYNEQFF. Complete variable domain (other parts from reference TRBV5-1 and TRBJ2-1): KAGVTQTPRYLIKTRGQQVTLSCSPISGHRSVSWYQQTPGQGLQFLFEYFSETQRNKGNFPGRFSGRQFSNSRSEMNVSTLELGDSALYLCASSATAHDSYNEQFFGPGTRLTVL.

The chain uses TRBV27 and TRBJ2-7. Germline V gene sequence: CDR1 MNHEY, CDR2 SMNVEV (reference sequence). The CDR3 has 13 residues. This CDR3 is CASSFGPRYEQYF.

The J gene is TRBJ2-3, the V gene TRBV10-3. This CDR3 has 13 residues. Per germline, CDR1 ENHRY and CDR2 SYGVKD. This CDR3 reads CAISDMLTDTQYF.

The genes are TRBV28 and TRBJ2-6; lacking DNA, the TRBD2 call made by TCRdb goes unchecked. In germline, CDR1 is MDHEN, CDR2 SYDVKM. This CDR3 contains 18 residues. The chain's CDR3 is CASSLEGPPSSGANVLTF. The full variable domain, completed using reference TRBV28 and TRBJ2-6, is DVKVTQSSRYLVKRTGEKVFLECVQDMDHENMFWYRQDPGLGLRLIYFSYDVKMKEKGDIPEGYSVSREKKERFSLILESASTNQTSMYLCASSLEGPPSSGANVLTFGAGSRLTVL.

The CDR3: CASRPDGKNTEAFF. The chain combines TRBV12-3 or TRBV12-4 with TRBJ1-1; the D call from TCRdb, TRBD1, cannot be confirmed without DNA. The CDR3 covers 14 residues.

V usage is TRBV28 and J usage is TRBJ2-1; the D call from TCRdb, TRBD1, cannot be confirmed without DNA. Per germline, CDR1 MDHEN and CDR2 SYDVKM. The CDR3 is 14 amino acids. This chain's CDR3 is CASSLTGTDNEQFF.

The rearrangement uses TRBV28 and TRBJ2-7; TCRdb reports TRBD1, a call that lacks DNA to check it against. Germline values: CDR1 MDHEN, CDR2 SYDVKM. This CDR3 has 13 residues. CDR3 in amino acids: CASRNQGTYEQYF. The variable domain in full, completed from reference TRBV28 and TRBJ2-7, reads DVKVTQSSRYLVKRTGEKVFLECVQDMDHENMFWYRQDPGLGLRLIYFSYDVKMKEKGDIPEGYSVSREKKERFSLILESASTNQTSMYLCASRNQGTYEQYFGPGTRLTVT.

The chain employs TRBV27 and TRBJ1-1; the TRBD1 assignment by TCRdb is unverifiable without DNA. The CDR3 spans 15 residues. Germline V gene sequence: CDR1 MNHEY, CDR2 SMNVEV (reference sequence). The CDR3 is CASSFLRGANTEAFF.

The chain carries TRBV28 and TRBJ1-2; the TCRdb D gene call, TRBD1, has no DNA to confirm it. This CDR3 has 12 amino acids. CDR1 is MDHEN, CDR2 SYDVKM, per germline. This CDR3 is CASSLFGDRYTF.

V and J are TRBV7-7 and TRBJ2-3. The CDR3 loop spans 14 amino acids. CDR1 and CDR2 from the germline V gene are SSHAT and FNYEAQ (reference sequence). This CDR3 reads CASSPRPGTDTQYF.

The chain carries TRBV4-1 and TRBJ2-1. This CDR3 comprises 14 residues. CDR1 MGHRA and CDR2 YSYEKL come from the germline V gene. The CDR3 sequence: CASSQRVESNEQFF.

The rearrangement joins TRBV4-1 to TRBJ2-7; lacking DNA, the TRBD1 call made by TCRdb goes unchecked. This CDR3 is built from 18 residues. Germline loops: CDR1 MGHRA, CDR2 YSYEKL. CDR3 sequence reads: CASSQEGGGTGFSYEQYF.

This chain joins TRBV12-3 or TRBV12-4 and TRBJ1-1; TCRdb indicates TRBD1, and absent DNA this call remains unverified. CDR3 length: 17 residues. The CDR3 here is CASSWEGTGDGQGEAFF.

The rearrangement links TRBV6-5 to TRBJ2-1. Looked up from germline, CDR1 is MNHEY and CDR2 is SVGAGI. This CDR3 region has 17 residues. CDR3 region: CASSYSAETTAYNEQFF.

The CDR3: CASSLSGQPYNEQFF. The V call is TRBV5-1, the J call TRBJ2-1; TCRdb's D call of TRBD1 is untestable without DNA. Germline CDR1 is SGHRS and CDR2 is YFSETQ. The CDR3 consists of 15 residues.

The V call is TRBV11-2, the J call TRBJ2-1. The CDR3 loop spans 16 amino acids. Germline V gives CDR1 SGHAT, CDR2 FQNNGV. CDR3 protein: CASSLGRLSSYNEQFF.

J is TRBJ2-3 and V is TRBV11-2; the D call of TRBD1 rests on TCRdb alone, since no DNA is present to check it. Looked up from germline, CDR1 is SGHAT and CDR2 is FQNNGV. This CDR3 contains 16 residues. This CDR3 reads CASSTPGPHLADTQYF.

V usage is TRBV2 and J usage is TRBJ2-1; TCRdb reports TRBD1, a call that lacks DNA to check it against. This CDR3 is built from 14 residues. Germline V gene lookup returns CDR1 SNHLY and CDR2 FYNNEI. The CDR3 loop reads CASSPSYDSNEQFF.

The chain joins TRBV11-1 to TRBJ2-3. The CDR3 spans 15 residues. Germline loops: CDR1 SGHAT, CDR2 FQDESV (reference sequence). CDR3 sequence: CASSRTSTSTDTQYF.

The J gene is TRBJ2-5, the V gene TRBV14. Per the germline V gene, CDR1 is SGHDN and CDR2 is FVKESK. The CDR3 is 14 amino acids. This CDR3 reads CASSRYKVGETQYF. The variable domain in full, completed from reference TRBV14 and TRBJ2-5, reads EAGVTQFPSHSVIEKGQTVTLRCDPISGHDNLYWYRRVMGKEIKFLLHFVKESKQDESGMPNNRFLAERTGGTYSTLKVQPAELEDSGVYFCASSRYKVGETQYFGPGTRLLVL.

The chain links TRBV27 to TRBJ1-6; TCRdb returns TRBD1, unconfirmable since there is no DNA. In germline, CDR1 is MNHEY, CDR2 SMNVEV (reference sequence). The CDR3 sequence is 13 residues long. The CDR3 region is CASSTAGNSPLHF.

This sequence joins TRBV29-1 and TRBJ2-6. The germline gives CDR1 SQVTM, CDR2 ANQGSEA. The CDR3 runs 16 residues. The CDR3 region is CSVESSSNSGANVLTF.

The chain couples TRBV12-3 or TRBV12-4 to TRBJ2-2; TCRdb outputs TRBD2, but without DNA this stays unchecked. The CDR3 consists of 16 residues. The chain's CDR3 is CASSSGGEFLPGELFF.

The gene calls are TRBV12-3 or TRBV12-4 and TRBJ2-2; TCRdb designates TRBD2, a call that cannot be tested without DNA. The CDR3 covers 17 residues. The CDR3 reads CASSQLAGGLGGGELFF.